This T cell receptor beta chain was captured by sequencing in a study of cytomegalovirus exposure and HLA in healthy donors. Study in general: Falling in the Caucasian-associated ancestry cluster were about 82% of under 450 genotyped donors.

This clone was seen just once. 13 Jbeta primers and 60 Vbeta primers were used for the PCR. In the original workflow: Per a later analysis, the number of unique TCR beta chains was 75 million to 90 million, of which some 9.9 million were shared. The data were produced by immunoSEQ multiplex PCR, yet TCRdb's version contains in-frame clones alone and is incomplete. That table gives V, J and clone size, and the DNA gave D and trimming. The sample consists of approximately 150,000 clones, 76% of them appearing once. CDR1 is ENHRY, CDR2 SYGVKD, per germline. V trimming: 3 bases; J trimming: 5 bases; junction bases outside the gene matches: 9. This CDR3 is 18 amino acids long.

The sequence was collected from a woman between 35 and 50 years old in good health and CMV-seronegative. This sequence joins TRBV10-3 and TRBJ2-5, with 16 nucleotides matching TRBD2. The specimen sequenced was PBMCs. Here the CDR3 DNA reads TGTGCCATCAGTGATTCCGGGACTAGCGGGAGGGCCCGGGAGACCCAGTACTTC. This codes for CAISDSGTSGRARETQYF.